A selection of T cell receptor beta chains follows, all from one sample in a study of blood T cells in healthy people across ages. Each CDR3 protein gets one entry after TCRdb re-called the 5' RACE reads with MiXCR. The table has about 1.5 million distinct CDR3 sequences, about 45% seen once. The sequenced sample was blood. These receptors came from a woman younger than 35 in good health. Both conserved end residues are part of each CDR3. The order of the fields is clone size, D gene, J gene, V gene, CDR3 DNA, CDR3 protein. The D gene is left open where the match is weak. Only some rows state a clone size, as once, few, many or a class for expanded clones.

few | NA | TRBJ2-1 | TRBV7-9 | TGTGCCAGCAGCTTGGCGACGCTGGGCTCCTACAATGAGCAGTTCTTC | CASSLATLGSYNEQFF
NA | TRBD2 | TRBJ2-5 | TRBV5-5 | TGTGCCAGCAGCTTGGCCCTTAGCGGGGGTTTTAATGAGCAGTACTTC | CASSLALSGGFNEQYF
few | NA | TRBJ2-3 | TRBV7-2 | TGTGCCAGCAGCGGGAGTCGCGCAGATACGCAGTATTTT | CASSGSRADTQYF
many | NA | TRBJ2-5 | TRBV12-3/TRBV12-4 | TGTGCCAGCAGTAGTTCAGGGTTACAAGAGACCCAGTACTTC | CASSSSGLQETQYF
few | TRBD1 | TRBJ2-7 | TRBV9 | TGTGCCAGCAGCGCCGGGACAGGGGACACCTACGAGCAGTACTTC | CASSAGTGDTYEQYF
NA | NA | TRBJ1-1 | TRBV15 | TGTGCCACCAGCAGAGACCCTACCTTAGTACGAAACACTGAAGCTTTCTTT | CATSRDPTLVRNTEAFF
few | NA | TRBJ2-1 | TRBV7-2 | TGTGCCAGCAGCAGCCGGGACTCACAATACAATGAGCAGTTCTTC | CASSSRDSQYNEQFF
NA | NA | TRBJ1-2 | TRBV10-3 | TGTGCCATCAGCCTACCACAATCATTCGGTGGCTACACCTTC | CAISLPQSFGGYTF
few | NA | TRBJ2-1 | TRBV11-2 | TGTGCCAGCAGCAATGACTGGACCTACAATGAGCAGTTCTTC | CASSNDWTYNEQFF
NA | TRBD1 | TRBJ1-2 | TRBV5-1 | TGCGCCAGCAGAGGGGATTTGGACAGGGGGGACTATGGCTACACCTTC | CASRGDLDRGDYGYTF
many | NA | TRBJ2-1 | TRBV29-1 | TGCAGCGTTGAAGGACTAGTCCTATACAATGAGCAGTTCTTC | CSVEGLVLYNEQFF
few | NA | TRBJ1-2 | TRBV12-3/TRBV12-4 | TGTGCCAGCAGTTTTTTGGTCCTGGAGGTTTATGGCTACACCTTC | CASSFLVLEVYGYTF
NA | NA | TRBJ2-7 | TRBV10-2 | TGCGCCAGCACCGCCTTTGAGCAGTACTTC | CASTAFEQYF
once | NA | TRBJ2-3 | TRBV24-1 | TGTGCCACCAGCAATGCCCGGCCCGATACGCAGTATTTT | CATSNARPDTQYF
few | NA | TRBJ2-3 | TRBV28 | TGTGCCAGCAGTTTTAGAAGGGCGACGGGAGTCACAGATACGCAGTATTTT | CASSFRRATGVTDTQYF
NA | NA | TRBJ2-5 | TRBV12-3/TRBV12-4 | TGTGCCAGCAGTTTTAGGAGGGGGCCTCCAGAGACCCAGTACTTC | CASSFRRGPPETQYF
NA | NA | TRBJ1-3 | TRBV7-2 | TGTGCCAGCAGCTTACTCCGGACCTCTGGAAACACCATATATTTT | CASSLLRTSGNTIYF
NA | TRBD2 | TRBJ2-1 | TRBV4-3 | TGCGCCAGCAGCCAAGATTCGGGCCTAGCGGGAACTGAGCAGTTCTTC | CASSQDSGLAGTEQFF
NA | NA | TRBJ2-7 | TRBV15 | TGTGCCACCAGCCGGACGGGGTATCTCTACGAGCAGTACTTC | CATSRTGYLYEQYF
few | TRBD1 | TRBJ1-2 | TRBV20-1 | TGCAGTGCTAGTGAATTCGGACAGGGACGATATGGCTACACCTTC | CSASEFGQGRYGYTF
NA | TRBD1 | TRBJ1-5 | TRBV27 | TGTGCCAGCAGCTTCCTTGGGACAGGGACTCAGCCCCAGCATTTT | CASSFLGTGTQPQHF
NA | NA | TRBJ1-5 | TRBV14 | TGTGCCAGCAGCAAAGTCCTCTGCGGGAGCTCGAATCAGCCCCAGCATTTT | CASSKVLCGSSNQPQHF
NA | TRBD2 | TRBJ2-1 | TRBV5-6 | TGTGCCAGCACCGGGACTAGCGGGGTTTTTGAGCAGTTCTTC | CASTGTSGVFEQFF
NA | NA | TRBJ2-7 | TRBV6-5 | TGTGCCAGCAGTTACGCGGGACGAGCGGTTGCCTACGAGCAGTACTTC | CASSYAGRAVAYEQYF
few | NA | TRBJ2-3 | TRBV20-1 | TGCAGTGCCGTCGACAGTGCTAGCACAGATACGCAGTATTTT | CSAVDSASTDTQYF
few | NA | TRBJ1-4 | TRBV4-3 | TGCGCCAGCAGCCCTGGACCTAATCGCGGGGAAAAACTGTTTTTT | CASSPGPNRGEKLFF
NA | TRBD2 | TRBJ2-1 | TRBV11-2 | TGTGCCAGCAGCTTAGAGGCGCCTAGCGGGGGCCCAGCTTTGTCCTCGTATGAGCAGTTCTTC | CASSLEAPSGGPALSSYEQFF
NA | TRBD1 | TRBJ1-1 | TRBV12-3/TRBV12-4 | TGTGCCAGCAGCCGGGGGGACAGGGGAGCTTTCTTT | CASSRGDRGAFF
NA | TRBD2 | TRBJ2-1 | TRBV20-1 | TGCAGTGCTGTTGCCCTTAGCGGGAGCTCCTACAATGAGCAGTTCTTC | CSAVALSGSSYNEQFF
few | NA | TRBJ1-2 | TRBV6-4 | TGTGCCAGCAGTGACAATCGCTATGGCTACACCTTC | CASSDNRYGYTF
NA | NA | TRBJ2-1 | TRBV27 | TGTGCCAGCAGTTTCGGGTTTTCCGACTCCTACAATGAGCAGTTCTTC | CASSFGFSDSYNEQFF
many | TRBD2 | TRBJ2-1 | TRBV29-1 | TGCAGCGTCCGAGGGACTAGCGGCTCCTACAATGAGCAGTTCTTC | CSVRGTSGSYNEQFF
NA | NA | TRBJ1-4 | TRBV7-9 | TGTGCCAGCAGCCCGGGGGAAAGACGTAATGAAAAACTGTTTTTT | CASSPGERRNEKLFF
few | TRBD1 | TRBJ1-4 | TRBV29-1 | TGCAGCGTCCACAGGGGCAGCGGAGAAAAACTGTTTTTT | CSVHRGSGEKLFF
NA | TRBD1 | TRBJ2-1 | TRBV7-2 | TGTGCCAGCGGACCGACAGGGAGCTCCTACAATGAGCAGTTCTTC | CASGPTGSSYNEQFF
few | TRBD1 | TRBJ1-2 | TRBV2 | TGTGCCAGCAGTAGGAGACAGGGGGCGTTGGGCTACACCTTC | CASSRRQGALGYTF
NA | NA | TRBJ2-1 | TRBV7-9 | TGTGCCAGCAGCCCGACGGCTTACAATGGGCAGTTCTTC | CASSPTAYNGQFF
NA | NA | TRBJ1-2 | TRBV6-4 | TGTGCCAGCAGTGACACGACAGGAGGTGGCTACACCTTC | CASSDTTGGGYTF
NA | TRBD1 | TRBJ2-1 | TRBV4-1 | TGCGCCAGCAGCCAACCGGGACAGGACTCCTACAATGAGCAGTTCTTC | CASSQPGQDSYNEQFF